This T cell receptor beta chain was sequenced during a study of tumor and adjacent non-tumor tissue in lung cancer (dated by TCRdb to about 2018). Concerning the study at large: By cancer type, the cohort comprised some twelve adenocarcinoma patients, a couple of squamous cell carcinoma patients and 1 small cell lung cancer patient. Using bulk TCRbeta repertoires from under 18 lung cancer patients, the study set lung tumor tissue side by side with matched distant non-tumor lung tissue. In total, sequencing yielded over 95 million productive TCRbeta reads, which works out to an average of roughly 4.2 million reads per sample. Fewer than 35 paired specimens, one tumor and one normal lung sample per patient, were profiled by TCRbeta CDR3 sequencing. The roughly 15 patients were aged roughly 31 to 85 years, included 10 men and 5 women, and had TNM stage I to III disease. Study-wide conclusions, independent of this receptor: A significantly larger cumulative share of the repertoire was made up by the top 100 clones in normal lung than in tumor tissue. Peripheral blood was not sequenced, so blood TCRbeta repertoires in these lung cancer patients were not examined. The methods do not name the sequencing platform or mention unique molecular identifiers. Significantly higher TCR diversity (inverse Simpson) was observed in tumor tissue than in normal lung tissue (about 410 vs 180, P = 0.0075, Mann-Whitney U test). Younger patients had significantly higher TCR diversity, and higher tumor TCR diversity was associated with shorter overall and disease-free survival. The cohort had only 15 or so patients, and the authors noted that larger samples and more detailed clinical data are needed.

The CDR3 runs 12 residues from the cysteine to the phenylalanine. Of the read, only the CDR3 DNA is kept; its 36 bases are in frame from base 1. Clipping removes 11 bases from V and 2 bases from J, with 6 as the unmatched junction base count. Looking up the germline V gene yields CDR1 MDHEN and CDR2 SYDVKM. The library was obtained by multiplex PCR. Sequencing was performed on an Illumina HiSeq 2500. TCRbeta libraries were constructed through three rounds of nested PCR with primers (Table S4) according to protocols modified from ARM-PCR. Before sequencing, PCR products of 200-500 bp were cut from the gel and purified using the QIAquick gel extraction kit. The original methods were these. Reads were cleaned with Trimmomatic, merged with FLASH into complete CDR3 sequences, and assigned to V(D)J germline segments with MiTCR. VDJtools was used to compute clonal diversity as the inverse Simpson's index. Productive reads were defined as in-frame sequences without a premature stop codon. TCRdb's own reprocessing of the public reads used fastp at Q25 and MiXCR and kept productive beta chains. Each entry is one CDR3 protein sequence, shown with its most common DNA and genes. These V and J calls originate from TCRdb's pipeline instead of the authors' own analysis. This sample lists more than 35,000 distinct CDR3 sequences; approximately 60% were detected once. In total, the top ten clones hold around 20% of the sample.

This clonotype showed up just a few times. There is no known antigen for this receptor. The input lacks base qualities; no much larger clone sits a single base away. RNA was isolated from bulk, unsorted tissue, and RNA quality was assessed with a NanoDrop ND-1000 and an Agilent 2100. The normal lung samples consisted of distant non-tumor tissue collected more than 3 cm from the tumor edge. Donors were newly diagnosed lung cancer patients admitted for thoracic surgery in China between August and November 2014, without prior chemotherapy. The study excluded patients who had received radiotherapy or chemotherapy before or who had another cancer at the same time. Pieces of surgical tissue measuring roughly 1-2.2 cm3 were kept in RNAlater solution and held at -80 degrees C until needed.

Source material: distant non-tumor lung tissue. This receptor was taken from a woman between 40 and 50 years old with non-small cell lung cancer. The sequence is built from TRBV28 and TRBJ2-7, with 7 bases in between that match TRBD2. The DNA sequence follows: TGTGCCTGCGGGACTACCACCTACGAGCAGTACTTC. This translates into CACGTTTYEQYF. Reference TRBV28 and TRBJ2-7 genes cover what lies past the CDR3, so the full variable domain is DVKVTQSSRYLVKRTGEKVFLECVQDMDHENMFWYRQDPGLGLRLIYFSYDVKMKEKGDIPEGYSVSREKKERFSLILESASTNQTSMYLCACGTTTYEQYFGPGTRLTVT.